These 31 T cell receptor beta chains came from one sample sequenced in a study of T cell changes during pregnancy in multiple sclerosis. The method was immunoSEQ multiplex PCR; TCRdb's version includes in-frame clones alone and lacks a portion of them. The sample carries tens of thousands of clones, 85% to 90% recorded once. Sample: CD8+ T cells from peripheral blood mononuclear cells, taken before pregnancy. These receptors were taken from a female donor with multiple sclerosis, enrolled in a pregnancy study.

V gene TRBV5-1 combines with J gene TRBJ2-3, with unresolved D. V was trimmed by 0 bases and J by 0 bases, leaving 8 bases between them. Germline V gene sequence: CDR1 SGHRS, CDR2 YFSETQ. This CDR3 contains 15 residues. The DNA of the CDR3 is TGCGCCAGCAGCTTGGACCCGCGTAGCACAGATACGCAGTATTTT. Protein: CASSLDPRSTDTQYF.

The chain combines TRBV30 with TRBJ2-5; possible D gene TRBD2, 6 bases. V lost 3 bases to trimming and J lost 5 bases, with 19 bases between them. This CDR3 has 15 residues. Germline loops: CDR1 GTSNPN, CDR2 SVGIG (reference sequence). The CDR3 DNA reads TGTGCCTGGAGCCCCGTCACCCTGGGGAGGGAGACCCAGTACTTC. Translation gives CAWSPVTLGRETQYF.

This CDR3 is CASRSTGPGNTIYF. CDR3 DNA: TGTGCCAGTAGATCAACAGGGCCTGGAAACACCATATATTTT. The gene calls are TRBV19 and TRBJ1-3, with D tentatively TRBD1 (6 bases). Trimming took 6 bases from V and 2 from J, leaving 11 bases between them. The CDR3 has 14 residues. Per the germline V gene, CDR1 is LNHDA and CDR2 is SQIVND (reference sequence).

The chain recombines TRBV4-1 with TRBJ2-5; 7 bases agree with TRBD1. The CDR3 is 16 residues long. V gave up 3 bases and J gave up 5 bases; unmatched junction bases: 12. Germline values: CDR1 MGHRA, CDR2 YSYEKL. The CDR3 here is CASSQTRDSSVETQYF. The CDR3 DNA follows: TGCGCCAGCAGCCAGACTCGGGACAGCTCGGTGGAGACCCAGTACTTC.

J is TRBJ2-3 and V is TRBV11-2; D not certain. Trimming cost V 5 bases and J 3 bases, with 18 bases left between them. CDR3 length: 16 amino acids. Germline loops: CDR1 SGHAT, CDR2 FQNNGV. DNA of the CDR3: TGTGCCAGCAGCCCCTACCTTATAGTGGTGACAGATACGCAGTATTTT. Translating gives CASSPYLIVVTDTQYF.

The chain carries TRBV6-5 and TRBJ2-1, with TRBD2 identical over 13 bases. The CDR3 sequence is 15 residues long. V lost 5 bases, J lost 5 bases, and 3 bases stayed unmatched. Per germline, CDR1 MNHEY and CDR2 SVGAGI. The CDR3 bases are TGTGCCAGCAGTATACTAGCGGGGGGGCACAATGAGCAGTTCTTC. Its protein is CASSILAGGHNEQFF.

The chain links TRBV7-2 to TRBJ2-1; 7 bases map to TRBD2. The CDR3 runs to 12 residues. With 5 bases clipped from V and 5 bases from J, the junction kept 0 bases outside the gene matches. Per the germline V gene, CDR1 is SGHTA and CDR2 is FQGNSA. Here the CDR3 DNA reads TGTGCCAGCAGCAGCGGGGACAATGAGCAGTTCTTC. Protein: CASSSGDNEQFF. Together with reference TRBV7-2 and TRBJ2-1, the CDR3 gives the full variable domain: GAGVSQSPSNKVTEKGKDVELRCDPISGHTALYWYRQSLGQGLEFLIYFQGNSAPDKSGLPSDRFSAERTGGSVSTLTIQRTQQEDSAVYLCASSSGDNEQFFGPGTRLTVL.

The gene calls are TRBV5-1 and TRBJ2-7, with D maybe TRBD1 (5 bases). The CDR3 contains 14 residues. The V end lost 5 bases, the J end lost 1 base, and 13 bases lay between the germline ends. Germline CDR1 SGHRS, CDR2 YFSETQ. The CDR3 sequence: CASSRGSKSYEQYF. For the CDR3, the DNA is TGCGCCAGCAGTAGGGGAAGTAAGTCCTACGAGCAGTACTTC. The whole variable domain, remainder taken from reference TRBV5-1 and TRBJ2-7, is KAGVTQTPRYLIKTRGQQVTLSCSPISGHRSVSWYQQTPGQGLQFLFEYFSETQRNKGNFPGRFSGRQFSNSRSEMNVSTLELGDSALYLCASSRGSKSYEQYFGPGTRLTVT.

V and J are TRBV10-3 and TRBJ2-4; perhaps TRBD2 as D (5 bases). Trimming left V 4 bases short and J 2 bases short, with 18 bases between. This CDR3 is built from 17 residues. The germline gives CDR1 ENHRY, CDR2 SYGVKD. Here the CDR3 DNA reads TGTGCCATCAGTGGAGGGAAGGACTTCCTATCCAAAAACATTCAGTACTTC. Translation gives CAISGGKDFLSKNIQYF.

The chain uses TRBV4-1 and TRBJ2-1, with a weak D call TRBD2 (5 bases). CDR1 and CDR2 (germline): MGHRA, YSYEKL. Trimming stripped 4 bases from V and 4 bases from J, with 8 bases between. There are 13 residues in the CDR3. The chain's CDR3 is CASSRGEYNEQFF. In nucleotides, the CDR3 is TGCGCCAGCAGCCGGGGAGAATACAATGAGCAGTTCTTC.

The V and J genes are TRBV7-2 and TRBJ1-5; TRBD1 aligns across 8 bases. The CDR3 consists of 17 residues. Per germline, CDR1 SGHTA and CDR2 FQGNSA. The V gene end was trimmed by 5 bases and the J gene end by 5 bases; junction bases not matched to a gene: 14. This CDR3 reads CASSQDGPTGEDQPQHF. CDR3 coding DNA: TGTGCCAGCAGCCAAGACGGACCGACAGGGGAGGATCAGCCCCAGCATTTT.

This rearrangement joins TRBV10-1 to TRBJ1-6, with 9 bases fitting TRBD1. In germline, CDR1 is WNHNN, CDR2 SYGVQD (reference sequence). CDR3 length: 13 amino acids. V trimming: 7 bases; J trimming: 6 bases; junction bases outside the gene matches: 1. The CDR3 loop reads CASKDRGNSPLHF. The DNA of the CDR3 is TGCGCCAGCAAGGACAGGGGTAATTCACCCCTCCACTTT.

The chain uses TRBV6-4 and TRBJ2-2; 9 bases are a match to TRBD2. The CDR3 length is 15 residues. With V trimmed by 2 bases and J by 6 bases, 4 bases remained unmatched. Germline values: CDR1 MRHNA, CDR2 SNTAGT. The CDR3 sequence is CASSDIAGAAGELFF. The CDR3 nucleotides read TGTGCCAGCAGTGACATAGCGGGGGCCGCCGGGGAGCTGTTTTTT.

Details on this clone: This sample includes further DNA sequences coding for the same CDR3. The chain links TRBV6-5 to TRBJ1-2; D uncertain. Trimming stripped 2 bases from V and 4 bases from J, with 8 bases between. From germline, CDR1 is MNHEY and CDR2 SVGAGI. The CDR3 is made up of 13 amino acids. The CDR3 region is CASSYGRFYGYTF. CDR3 sequence (DNA): TGTGCCAGCAGTTACGGGCGCTTCTATGGCTACACCTTC.

The rearrangement joins TRBV9 to TRBJ1-1; 10 bases are shared with TRBD1. The CDR3 is 17 residues long. V shed 4 bases, J shed 1 base, and the junction held 10 bases outside the gene matches. Germline CDR1 SGDLS, CDR2 YYNGEE. Here the CDR3 DNA reads TGTGCCAGCAGCTCAGACAGGGGGCGCGGTCCGAACACTGAAGCTTTCTTT. This encodes CASSSDRGRGPNTEAFF.

The J gene is TRBJ1-1, the V gene TRBV10-2; D remains ambiguous. Germline V gives CDR1 WSHSY, CDR2 SAAADI. Trimming pared 0 bases from V and 6 bases from J, leaving 8 bases between. The CDR3 sequence is 13 residues long. The CDR3 nucleotides read TGCGCCAGCAGTGAGTCGATGGGCTCTGAAGCTTTCTTT. Translated, it gives CASSESMGSEAFF.

J is TRBJ2-7 and V is TRBV7-9; D is undetermined. Germline V gives CDR1 SEHNR, CDR2 FQNEAQ (reference sequence). CDR3 size: 12 residues. The ends were cut back, 1 base at V and 3 bases at J, with 4 bases in the middle. The CDR3 here is CASSLVGYEQYF. The CDR3 coding sequence is TGTGCCAGCAGCTTAGTCGGCTACGAGCAGTACTTC.

The chain has TRBV15 and TRBJ1-4, with TRBD1 matching 11 bases. The germline gives CDR1 LNHNV, CDR2 YYDKDF (reference sequence). This CDR3 spans 16 amino acids. Trimming cost V 5 bases and J 8 bases; bases outside gene matches: 10. This chain's CDR3 is CATSRPGQGAWEKLFF. CDR3 in DNA: TGTGCCACCAGCCGCCCCGGACAGGGGGCTTGGGAAAAACTGTTTTTT.

The chain couples TRBV28 to TRBJ2-2; D is perhaps TRBD2 (7 bases). Trimming pared 7 bases from V and 7 bases from J, leaving 10 bases between. This CDR3 has 12 amino acids. Germline loops: CDR1 MDHEN, CDR2 SYDVKM. CDR3 region: CASKGGGGELFF. CDR3 nucleotide sequence: TGTGCCAGCAAAGGGGGGGGCGGGGAGCTGTTTTTT.

The chain recombines TRBV5-4 with TRBJ1-3; D unclear. Deletions cut 0 bases from V and 0 bases from J, with 4 bases between. Germline-derived CDR1 and CDR2 are SGHNT and YYREEE (reference sequence). The CDR3 is made up of 14 amino acids. The CDR3 loop reads CASSLDRSGNTIYF. DNA for the CDR3: TGTGCCAGCAGCTTGGATCGCTCTGGAAACACCATATATTTT.

The chain is built from TRBV7-9 and TRBJ2-3; D possibly corresponds to TRBD2 (6 bases). This CDR3 region has 18 residues. Per the germline V gene, CDR1 is SEHNR and CDR2 is FQNEAQ (reference sequence). V lost 5 bases to trimming and J lost 4 bases, with 25 bases between them. Here the CDR3 reads CASSTESAGTYLSDTQYF. DNA of the CDR3: TGTGCCAGCAGCACCGAGTCTGCGGGGACTTATCTTTCAGATACGCAGTATTTT.

J is TRBJ2-4 and V is TRBV5-1, with 7 bases fitting TRBD1. V dropped 0 bases and J dropped 0; count of bases not matched to a gene: 0. The CDR3 is made up of 15 amino acids. The V gene's germline CDR1 is SGHRS and CDR2 YFSETQ. CDR3 region: CASSLGQGAKNIQYF. The CDR3 nucleotides are TGCGCCAGCAGCTTGGGACAGGGAGCCAAAAACATTCAGTACTTC.

The chain has TRBV11-2 and TRBJ1-1; D unresolved. This CDR3 has 12 residues. Trimming removed 4 bases from V and 3 bases from J, with 6 bases in between. The germline gives CDR1 SGHAT, CDR2 FQNNGV. The CDR3 sequence is CASSWSDTEAFF. As DNA, the CDR3 is TGTGCCAGCAGCTGGAGTGACACTGAAGCTTTCTTT.

This chain uses TRBV27 with TRBJ1-1, with 9 bases that match TRBD1. The CDR3 is 16 residues long. Germline CDR1 is MNHEY and CDR2 is SMNVEV (reference sequence). J was trimmed by 5 bases and V by 2 bases; bases with no gene match: 9. In nucleotides, the CDR3 is TGTGCCAGCAGTTTAACAGGGGGCTCTTTTTGGACTGAAGCTTTCTTT. It translates to CASSLTGGSFWTEAFF.

This chain links TRBV11-3 with TRBJ2-7; weak D call: TRBD1 (6 bases). CDR1 is SGHNT, CDR2 YENEEA, per germline. The CDR3 is 13 amino acids. With 0 bases removed from V and 6 bases from J, the gap between germline ends came to 9 bases. The CDR3 DNA is TGTGCCAGCAGCTTAGATTCCAGGGGCGAGCAGTACTTC. This codes for CASSLDSRGEQYF.

Here the CDR3 reads CASSLADDISYNEQFF. For the CDR3, the DNA is TGTGCCAGCAGCTTAGCAGATGACATTTCCTACAATGAGCAGTTCTTC. The chain combines TRBV7-9 with TRBJ2-1, with D unresolved. V dropped 0 bases and J dropped 1 base, with 10 bases sitting between them. The CDR3 extends over 16 amino acids. Germline CDR1 and CDR2: SEHNR and FQNEAQ (reference sequence).

The V gene is TRBV12-5, the J gene TRBJ1-6, with unresolved D. This CDR3 has 14 amino acids. Germline V CDR1 and CDR2: LGHNT, FRNRAP. Trimming left V 6 bases short and J 4 bases short, with 10 bases between. The CDR3 sequence is CASGFSTYNSPLHF. Written as DNA, the CDR3 is TGTGCTAGTGGATTTAGTACGTATAATTCACCCCTCCACTTT.

The J gene is TRBJ2-3, the V gene TRBV27; TRBD2 might be the D (6 bases). Germline-derived CDR1 and CDR2 are MNHEY and SMNVEV (reference sequence). V lost 3 bases and J lost 0, with 16 bases in between. This CDR3 has 17 residues. The CDR3 loop reads CASSLSAGITSTDTQYF. The CDR3 DNA is TGTGCCAGCAGTTTGTCCGCGGGGATCACTAGCACAGATACGCAGTATTTT.

The J gene is TRBJ1-2, the V gene TRBV4-1, with a tentative D call TRBD1 (5 bases). Trimming removed 0 bases from V and 3 bases from J, with 14 bases in between. CDR1 is MGHRA and CDR2 is YSYEKL in the germline V gene. CDR3 length: 16 residues. CDR3 nucleotides: TGCGCCAGCAGCCAAGAACCCGCACAGGCGCACTATGGCTACACCTTC. Protein product: CASSQEPAQAHYGYTF.

The rearrangement uses TRBV29-1 and TRBJ1-2, with a weak D call TRBD1 (6 bases). This CDR3 is 12 amino acids long. Trimming pared 4 bases from V and 8 bases from J, leaving 14 bases between. Germline lookup yields CDR1 SQVTM and CDR2 ANQGSEA. CDR3 DNA sequence: TGCAGCGTTGCTACAGGGTTCTACGGCTACACCTTC. Amino acids: CSVATGFYGYTF.

The chain uses TRBV5-8 and TRBJ2-2; a possible D gene is TRBD1 (6 bases). CDR3 length: 15 amino acids. With 4 bases removed from V and 5 bases from J, the gap between germline ends came to 15 bases. Germline V CDR1 and CDR2: SGHTS, YDEGEE. The CDR3 region is CASSQIGDKTGELFF. The CDR3 DNA reads as TGTGCCAGCAGCCAGATCGGGGACAAAACCGGGGAGCTGTTTTTT.